The present TCR beta chain was sequenced within a study of T cells in narcolepsy. The CDR3 extends over 15 amino acids. V was pared by 2 bases and J by 2 bases, with 3 bases of the junction left unmatched. Germline values: CDR1 SGHRS, CDR2 YFSETQ. Produced via immunoSEQ multiplex PCR; TCRdb's table is partial and in-frame only. This table holds 25,000 to 35,000 clones, approximately 78% found once. The chain couples TRBV5-1 to TRBJ2-2; 7 nucleotides match TRBD2. The sample was CD45RA- memory CD4+ T cells from PBMCs. The source is a human donor with narcolepsy. DNA for the CDR3: TGCGCCAGCAGCTTTGGGAGGGGAAACACCGGGGAGCTGTTTTTT. It encodes CASSFGRGNTGELFF.